A selection of T cell receptor beta chains follows, all from one sample in a study of blood T cell repertoires in COVID-19. Only in-frame clones appear in the TCRdb table, and some are missing; sequencing was by immunoSEQ multiplex PCR. Of about 130,000 clones listed, approximately 81% are singletons. Sample: peripheral blood. The source is a man aged 40-49 years with active or convalescent COVID-19. CDR3s include the opening cysteine and the closing phenylalanine or tryptophan. The D gene is left open where the match is weak. Clone size is shown for a subset of rows, as once, few, many or a class of expanded clone.

abundance,j_gene,v_gene,d_gene,CDR3nt,CDR3aa
.,TRBJ2-2,TRBV10-3,TRBD1,TGTGCCATCAGAGAGGACAGGGGAGGCACCGGGGAGCTGTTTTTT,CAIREDRGGTGELFF
.,TRBJ1-1,TRBV12-3/TRBV12-4,.,TGTGCCAGCAGCCTGAAAGCGAACACTGAAGCTTTCTTT,CASSLKANTEAFF
.,TRBJ2-3,TRBV11-2,.,TGTGCCAGCACCACTATAGCGGCTAGCACAGATACGCAGTATTTT,CASTTIAASTDTQYF
.,TRBJ1-6,TRBV6-5,TRBD1,TGTGCCAGCAGCTCGGACAGGGCTAATTCACCCCTCCACTTT,CASSSDRANSPLHF
.,TRBJ2-3,TRBV7-3,.,TGTGCCAGCAGCCCCGGGACAGATACGCAGTATTTT,CASSPGTDTQYF
.,TRBJ2-7,TRBV7-9,TRBD2,TGTGCCAGCAGCTCGCTAGCGGGGAGCTCCTACGAGCAGTACTTC,CASSSLAGSSYEQYF
few,TRBJ2-1,TRBV7-9,.,TGTGCCAGCAATATAGGGGGACACAACAATGAGCAGTTCTTC,CASNIGGHNNEQFF
few,TRBJ1-2,TRBV28,TRBD1,TGTGCCAGCAGTTTAGCAGGGGGAACGGGGGGCTACACCTTC,CASSLAGGTGGYTF
.,TRBJ1-2,TRBV5-6,.,TGTGCCAGCAGTAGATCTGTAATAGCTAACTATGGCTACACCTTC,CASSRSVIANYGYTF
.,TRBJ1-2,TRBV27,TRBD1,TGTGCCAGCAGTTTGATCTCCGGGACAGAGGCCTATGGCTACACCTTC,CASSLISGTEAYGYTF
many,TRBJ2-7,TRBV20-1,.,TGCAGTGCTAGTTTACAGGGAACCCACGAGCAGTACTTC,CSASLQGTHEQYF
.,TRBJ1-5,TRBV28,TRBD1,TGTGCCAGCAGTGGCAGGGGGCTCGGACAGCCCCAGCATTTT,CASSGRGLGQPQHF
once,TRBJ2-1,TRBV6-5,.,TGTGCCAGCAGTTACGGTAGCGGCCTTTCCTACAATGAGCAGTTCTTC,CASSYGSGLSYNEQFF
once,TRBJ1-2,TRBV30,.,TGTGCCTGGAGAAGGGTGGGAGGGAAAGACTATGGCTACACCTTC,CAWRRVGGKDYGYTF
.,TRBJ2-2,TRBV3-1/TRBV3-2,.,TGTGCCAGCAGTCAGGGGAGCTTAGGCACCGGGGAGCTGTTTTTT,CASSQGSLGTGELFF
.,TRBJ2-7,TRBV12-3/TRBV12-4,.,TGTGCCAGCAGTCCGGAAACGGGCGAGCAGTACTTC,CASSPETGEQYF
.,TRBJ1-2,TRBV9,.,TGTGCCAGCAGCGTAGTGGGGGCGTATGGCTACACCTTC,CASSVVGAYGYTF
.,TRBJ2-5,TRBV11-2,TRBD1,TGTGCCAGCAGCTTACGGGGCCGGGACAGGGTTGAGACCCAGTACTTC,CASSLRGRDRVETQYF
.,TRBJ2-7,TRBV6-5,.,TGTGCCAGCAGACAAACACAGGGTAGCGAGCAGTACTTC,CASRQTQGSEQYF
.,TRBJ1-3,TRBV27,TRBD1,TGTGCCAGCAGTTTGACAGGGAGCTCTGGAAACACCATATATTTT,CASSLTGSSGNTIYF
few,TRBJ1-3,TRBV28,.,TGTGCCAGCACACCGACAGGAAACACCATATATTTT,CASTPTGNTIYF
once,TRBJ2-1,TRBV5-4,.,TGTGCCAGCAGCTTGGCCGAGGGGGATGAGCAGTTCTTC,CASSLAEGDEQFF
few,TRBJ1-2,TRBV2,.,TGTGCCAGCAGTGTAAATACTAACTATGGCTACACCTTC,CASSVNTNYGYTF
few,TRBJ1-4,TRBV7-9,.,TGTGCCAGCAGCCCTCCAGGGGTAGGGGAAAAACTGTTTTTT,CASSPPGVGEKLFF
few,TRBJ1-5,TRBV19,.,TGTGCCAGTAGTATAGGGGGGGGTAGCAATCAGCCCCAGCATTTT,CASSIGGGSNQPQHF
.,TRBJ1-4,TRBV28,TRBD1,TGTGCCAGCAGCAGGACAGGGGGTGGGAATGAAAAACTGTTTTTT,CASSRTGGGNEKLFF
.,TRBJ2-5,TRBV21-1,.,TGTGCCAGCAGAAATAGCACGCCGGGGACACGAAGGGAGACCCAGTACTTC,CASRNSTPGTRRETQYF
.,TRBJ1-2,TRBV4-2,TRBD1,TGTGCCAGCAGCCATCCCGACAGGGGAGCTAACTATGGCTACACCTTC,CASSHPDRGANYGYTF
.,TRBJ1-1,TRBV11-1,TRBD1,TGTGCCAGCAGCTCCCGGACAGGAAACACTGAAGCTTTCTTT,CASSSRTGNTEAFF
.,TRBJ2-2,TRBV7-9,TRBD2,TGTGCCAGCAGAAGAAGTTCCGGGACTAGCGGGAGGGCCTACGGGGAGCTGTTTTTT,CASRRSSGTSGRAYGELFF
.,TRBJ2-1,TRBV29-1,TRBD1,TGCAGCGTTGGTCCGGGACAGCCTTTTAATGAGCAGTTCTTC,CSVGPGQPFNEQFF
.,TRBJ2-1,TRBV6-2/TRBV6-3,TRBD2,TGTGCCAGCAGTACATCTAGCGGGGGGAGCTCCTACAATGAGCAGTTCTTC,CASSTSSGGSSYNEQFF